Following are 24 T cell receptor beta chains from one sample sequenced in a study of cytomegalovirus exposure and HLA in healthy donors. Use of 60 Vbeta and 13 Jbeta primers characterized the PCR. Generated by immunoSEQ multiplex PCR, the TCRdb table keeps only in-frame clones and is missing some. The sample contains 120,000 or so clones, 76% of which appear only once. The sequenced sample consisted of PBMCs. The receptors come from a man aged 25-45 years in good health and CMV-seropositive.

The chain has TRBV5-6 and TRBJ1-2; D not resolved. Trimming took off 5 bases at V and 4 bases at J, with 9 bases between the two ends. This CDR3 is built from 12 residues. CDR1 is SGHDT and CDR2 is YYEEEE in the germline V gene. CDR3 sequence: CASRSLVYGYTF. The DNA for the CDR3 is TGTGCCAGCAGGTCCTTAGTCTATGGCTACACCTTC. The variable domain in full, completed from reference TRBV5-6 and TRBJ1-2, reads DAGVTQSPTHLIKTRGQQVTLRCSPKSGHDTVSWYQQALGQGPQFIFQYYEEEERQRGNFPDRFSGHQFPNYSSELNVNALLLGDSALYLCASRSLVYGYTFGSGTRLTVV.

The chain employs TRBV9 and TRBJ2-7; D possibly corresponds to TRBD2 (6 bases). Germline CDR1 is SGDLS and CDR2 is YYNGEE. Trimming took off 0 bases at V and 5 bases at J, with 15 bases between the two ends. The CDR3 sequence is 15 residues long. The CDR3 bases are TGTGCCAGCAGCGTAGTTGGGGGGAGCTCGGACGAGCAGTACTTC. It encodes CASSVVGGSSDEQYF. Drawing the rest from reference TRBV9 and TRBJ2-7, the complete variable domain is DSGVTQTPKHLITATGQRVTLRCSPRSGDLSVYWYQQSLDQGLQFLIQYYNGEERAKGNILERFSAQQFPDLHSELNLSSLELGDSALYFCASSVVGGSSDEQYFGPGTRLTVT.

The rearrangement joins TRBV6-6 to TRBJ1-1; maybe TRBD1 (6 bases). CDR3 size: 13 residues. Trimming pared 10 bases from V and 7 bases from J, leaving 19 bases between. Germline CDR1 and CDR2: MNHNY and SVGAGI (reference sequence). The CDR3 reads CATTASFRGEAFF. The CDR3 DNA reads as TGTGCCACCACAGCCTCCTTCAGGGGTGAAGCTTTCTTT.

The chain combines TRBV5-5 with TRBJ2-1, with 10 positions matching TRBD2. V gave up 4 bases and J gave up 4 bases; unmatched junction bases: 5. The CDR3 runs 15 residues. Germline V gives CDR1 SGHKS, CDR2 YYEKEE (reference sequence). In nucleotides, the CDR3 is TGTGCCAGCAGCCCGGGACTAGCGAATTACAATGAGCAGTTCTTC. Encoded protein: CASSPGLANYNEQFF.

In its sample, this clone was seen once. The chain employs TRBV6-6 and TRBJ2-1; 12 bases agree with TRBD2. The CDR3 runs to 16 residues. With V trimmed by 7 bases and J by 3 bases, 7 bases remained unmatched. From germline, CDR1 is MNHNY and CDR2 SVGAGI (reference sequence). The DNA of the CDR3 is TGTGCCAGCACCTTTCTAGCGGGGGGGCTCTACAATGAGCAGTTCTTC. Translated, it gives CASTFLAGGLYNEQFF.

V gene TRBV19 combines with J gene TRBJ2-2, with 7 bases matching TRBD2. The CDR3 consists of 13 residues. Germline lookup yields CDR1 LNHDA and CDR2 SQIVND (reference sequence). The J segment lost 4 bases and the V segment lost 9 bases, leaving 5 bases of the junction unmatched. The CDR3 sequence is CASTGTITGELFF. In nucleotides, the CDR3 is TGTGCCAGCACTGGGACTATCACCGGGGAGCTGTTTTTT.

In this sample, this clone turned up a few times. J is TRBJ2-1 and V is TRBV5-6; D unclear. Germline V gives CDR1 SGHDT, CDR2 YYEEEE. V dropped 4 bases and J dropped 4 bases, with 9 bases sitting between them. The CDR3 consists of 13 residues. CDR3 sequence reads: CASSTYRYNEQFF. The CDR3 DNA follows: TGTGCCAGCAGCACCTACCGGTACAATGAGCAGTTCTTC.

The gene calls are TRBV5-1 and TRBJ2-1; 7 nucleotides line up with TRBD2. Per germline, CDR1 SGHRS and CDR2 YFSETQ. The V gene end was trimmed by 5 bases and the J gene end by 7 bases; junction bases not matched to a gene: 12. This CDR3 has 15 amino acids. As DNA, the CDR3 is TGCGCCAGCAGGGTTGGGAGCATCGGGGGGAATGAGCAGTTCTTC. Translation gives CASRVGSIGGNEQFF.

Notes on this clone: Within the sample, other DNA sequences also encode this same CDR3. The chain combines TRBV11-2 with TRBJ1-5, with 8 bases identical to TRBD1. V lost 2 bases, J lost 1 base, and 4 bases stayed unmatched. CDR3 size: 16 residues. Per germline, CDR1 SGHAT and CDR2 FQNNGV. In DNA form, the CDR3 reads TGTGCCAGCAGCTTAACAGGGGGAGGGAGCAATCAGCCCCAGCATTTT. It encodes CASSLTGGGSNQPQHF.

This clone was picked up a small number of times. The CDR3 DNA sequence: TGTGCCTGGTCCGGCACAGATACGCAGTATTTT. Protein: CAWSGTDTQYF. The chain links TRBV30 to TRBJ2-3; no clear D gene. The CDR3 sequence is 11 residues long. CDR1 is GTSNPN, CDR2 SVGIG, per germline (reference sequence). V lost 5 bases and J lost 1, with 4 bases in between.

The chain has TRBV7-2 and TRBJ2-7, with 7 bases matching TRBD1. The J segment lost 6 bases and the V segment lost 1 base, leaving 12 bases of the junction unmatched. The CDR3 runs to 16 residues. Germline values: CDR1 SGHTA, CDR2 FQGNSA. CDR3 nucleotides: TGTGCCAGCAGCTTAGTGGGGGCAGGGGGTCTTGGCGAGCAGTACTTC. Amino acid sequence: CASSLVGAGGLGEQYF. Drawing the rest from reference TRBV7-2 and TRBJ2-7, the complete variable domain is GAGVSQSPSNKVTEKGKDVELRCDPISGHTALYWYRQSLGQGLEFLIYFQGNSAPDKSGLPSDRFSAERTGGSVSTLTIQRTQQEDSAVYLCASSLVGAGGLGEQYFGPGTRLTVT.

This clone was counted a single time. Germline is not matched at one junction end, which may reflect a read error. The rearrangement links TRBV7-7 to TRBJ2-5, with 7 bases lining up with TRBD2. There are 15 residues in the CDR3. CDR1 is SSHAT, CDR2 FNYEAQ, per germline (reference sequence). The CDR3 bases are TGTGCTAGCAGCGCAAATCCGGGGGGAGAAGAGACCCAGTACTTC. This codes for CASSANPGGEETQYF.

The chain links TRBV4-1 to TRBJ2-7; D ambiguous. CDR1 MGHRA and CDR2 YSYEKL come from the germline V gene. This CDR3 comprises 14 residues. Deletions cut 1 base from V and 4 bases from J, with 11 bases between. This chain's CDR3 is CASSQASGTYEQYF. The CDR3 DNA reads TGCGCCAGCAGCCAAGCTTCAGGAACATACGAGCAGTACTTC.

The chain has TRBV2 and TRBJ2-4, with TRBD2 matching 9 bases. After removal of 8 bases from V and 8 bases from J, the junction contained 7 bases not matched to a gene. The CDR3 is 13 amino acids. CDR1 is SNHLY, CDR2 FYNNEI, per germline. The CDR3 loop reads CASWRGGRDIQYF. CDR3 in DNA: TGTGCCAGCTGGCGGGGGGGCCGGGACATTCAGTACTTC.

V usage is TRBV9 and J usage is TRBJ2-6; 8 bases align to TRBD1. This CDR3 region has 14 residues. After removal of 2 bases from V and 17 bases from J, the junction contained 12 bases not matched to a gene. The germline CDR1 and CDR2 sequences are SGDLS and YYNGEE. DNA for the CDR3: TGTGCCAGCAGCGTCGCCGGGACAGGAGGTGTAATGACTTTC. Translated: CASSVAGTGGVMTF.

The chain has TRBV7-9 and TRBJ2-1, with 9 bases matching TRBD2. J lost 0 bases, V lost 1 base, and 10 bases had no gene match. This CDR3 has 19 residues. CDR1 is SEHNR and CDR2 is FQNEAQ in the germline V gene (reference sequence). CDR3 in DNA: TGTGCCAGCAGCTTAGGGTCTTATAGCGGGAGATACTCCTACAATGAGCAGTTCTTC. Residues: CASSLGSYSGRYSYNEQFF.

The chain carries TRBV19 and TRBJ2-7, with 9 bases identical to TRBD1. CDR3 length: 14 residues. J gave up 4 bases and V 4 bases, and 5 bases lay outside the gene matches. Germline V CDR1 and CDR2: LNHDA, SQIVND (reference sequence). The CDR3 loop is CASSTDRGAYEQYF. CDR3 nucleotides: TGTGCCAGTAGTACAGACAGGGGGGCATACGAGCAGTACTTC.

The rearrangement links TRBV28 to TRBJ2-4, with TRBD2 matching 7 bases. The CDR3 runs to 15 residues. Trimming cost V 1 base and J 8 bases; bases outside gene matches: 8. Germline CDR1 MDHEN, CDR2 SYDVKM. CDR3 bases: TGTGCCAGCAGTTTATTGCTGGGTGGGGGGGACATTCAGTACTTC. This codes for CASSLLLGGGDIQYF.

There are a few counts of this clone. This sequence joins TRBV27 and TRBJ2-1, with 8 nucleotides matching TRBD1. V lost 9 bases and J lost 2; bases outside the gene matches: 3. The V gene's germline CDR1 is MNHEY and CDR2 SMNVEV (reference sequence). The CDR3 runs 13 residues. The DNA for the CDR3 is TGTGCCAGTTGGGGACAGGCCTACAATGAGCAGTTCTTC. This translates into CASWGQAYNEQFF.

This clone has more than one count but fewer than ten. The V call is TRBV19, the J call TRBJ2-5; TRBD1 aligns across 8 bases. Germline CDR1 reads LNHDA; CDR2 reads SQIVND (reference sequence). This CDR3 spans 14 amino acids. The trim removed 4 bases at V and 5 bases at J, leaving 6 bases unmatched. The CDR3 DNA is TGTGCCAGTAGTACTCGACAGGGGAGGGAGACCCAGTACTTC. This gives the protein CASSTRQGRETQYF.

The chain joins TRBV11-3 to TRBJ2-7; the match to TRBD1 covers 8 bases. Losses at the gene ends were 5 bases for V and 3 bases for J; bases not matched to a gene: 3. CDR1 SGHNT and CDR2 YENEEA come from the germline V gene. The CDR3 spans 13 residues. The CDR3 region is CASSRTGNYEQYF. The CDR3 DNA sequence: TGTGCCAGCAGCCGGACAGGGAACTACGAGCAGTACTTC.

This chain links TRBV5-1 with TRBJ2-5, with 8 bases matching TRBD2. V lost 6 bases, J lost 1 base, and 5 bases stayed unmatched. Germline CDR1 and CDR2: SGHRS and YFSETQ. The CDR3 contains 14 residues. The CDR3 loop is CASTPSGGQETQYF. The DNA for the CDR3 is TGCGCCAGCACCCCGAGCGGGGGCCAAGAGACCCAGTACTTC.

The rearrangement uses TRBV7-4 and TRBJ1-5; D is possibly TRBD1 (5 bases). V was cut by 4 bases and J by 0 bases, with 10 bases left in between. Germline-derived CDR1 and CDR2 are SGHVT and SQSDAQ. This CDR3 comprises 15 residues. CDR3 DNA: TGTGCCAGCAGCTGGAGGGACTATAGCAATCAGCCCCAGCATTTT. Translation gives CASSWRDYSNQPQHF. The complete variable domain, with remaining parts taken from reference TRBV7-4 and TRBJ1-5, reads GAGVSQSPRYKVAKRGRDVALRCDSISGHVTLYWYRQTLGQGSEVLTYSQSDAQRDKSGRPSGRFSAERPERSVSTLKIQRTEQGDSAVYLCASSWRDYSNQPQHFGDGTRLSIL.

This chain uses TRBV10-3 with TRBJ2-2; possible D gene TRBD2, 7 bases. The ends were cut back, 7 bases at V and 9 bases at J, with 21 bases in the middle. Germline-derived CDR1 and CDR2 are ENHRY and SYGVKD. The CDR3 totals 15 residues. Here the CDR3 reads CAITQGSGDDRELFF. Written as DNA, the CDR3 is TGTGCCATCACCCAGGGGAGCGGGGACGACCGGGAGCTGTTTTTT.